This T cell receptor (beta chain) was observed in a study of shared T cell receptors in the human thymus. Germline CDR1 SGHTA, CDR2 FQGNSA. V lost 4 bases and J 4 bases, leaving 15 bases between the germline ends. The CDR3 is 15 amino acids. Assay: immunoSEQ multiplex PCR; the TCRdb copy retains only in-frame clones and omits some. The table shows hundreds of thousands of clones, with about 87% occurring only once. The data were also submitted as part of a second study, on human thymus T cells. In that study: Corrective surgery for congenital heart defects was being performed on the healthy Finnish infants who were the donors. The source of the thymus tissue was resections taken during corrective heart surgery. Thymic and blood repertoires seemed to favor certain V and J genes. Unrelated individuals had highly overlapping thymic repertoires, as reported in related research.

The TCR sequence derives from a boy under two years old with a congenital heart defect. Sequenced: thymocytes. This chain links TRBV7-2 with TRBJ2-3; maybe TRBD1 (6 bases). The CDR3 nucleotides read TGTGCCAGCAGCTCAAGCAGGGGTGTCCCAGATACGCAGTATTTT. It specifies CASSSSRGVPDTQYF. The full variable domain, with the rest looked up from reference TRBV7-2 and TRBJ2-3, is GAGVSQSPSNKVTEKGKDVELRCDPISGHTALYWYRQSLGQGLEFLIYFQGNSAPDKSGLPSDRFSAERTGGSVSTLTIQRTQQEDSAVYLCASSSSRGVPDTQYFGPGTRLTVL.